This T cell receptor beta chain derives from a study of T cell changes during pregnancy in multiple sclerosis. The method was immunoSEQ multiplex PCR; TCRdb's version includes in-frame clones alone and lacks a portion of them. The table has some 89,000 clones, about 94% seen once; the top ten hold roughly 2.5%. Deletions cut 0 bases from V and 3 bases from J, with 9 bases between. In germline, CDR1 is SGDLS, CDR2 YYNGEE. CDR3 size: 15 residues. The sequencing here drew on peripheral blood, taken in the third trimester of pregnancy. This clonotype originated in a female donor with multiple sclerosis, enrolled in a pregnancy study. The genes are TRBV9 and TRBJ2-2, with D tentatively TRBD1 (6 bases). The CDR3 DNA follows: TGTGCCAGCAGCGTAGGTGGGGGCCACACCGGGGAGCTGTTTTTT. Its translation is CASSVGGGHTGELFF.